Listed below are T cell receptor beta chains from one sample, sequenced in a study of spatial heterogeneity in lung cancer. MiXCR, applied by TCRdb to the 5' RACE reads, yields one record per CDR3 protein. The data contain about 1,300 distinct CDR3 sequences, about 5.3% of them seen just once; the ten biggest clones take up more than 9.5%. The sequenced sample was lung tumor tissue, obtained at surgery. All receptors come from a male donor with early-stage non-small cell lung cancer. The conserved cysteine and the conserved F or W are not part of the CDR3 here. The order of the fields is J gene, V gene, CDR3 protein.

TRBJ2-7 | TRBV29-1 | SALDSSYEQY
TRBJ2-5 | TRBV7-9 | ASSLTGTGRTQY
TRBJ2-7 | TRBV14 | ASSRLRAGVEEQY
TRBJ2-2 | TRBV6-2/TRBV6-3 | ASRDGELF
TRBJ1-2 | TRBV6-5 | ASSFDWGETNGYT
TRBJ2-7 | TRBV20-1 | SARAFGVAGGEYEQY
TRBJ2-7 | TRBV20-1 | SARDAQGVKYEQY
TRBJ2-6 | TRBV28 | ASSPRAPGANVLT
TRBJ2-1 | TRBV7-2 | ASSLVQDPYYEQF
TRBJ2-5 | TRBV5-6 | ASSLVGGGETQY
TRBJ2-7 | TRBV20-1 | SARRGQGSSYEQY
TRBJ2-5 | TRBV7-2 | ASSLQAGTGTEETQY
TRBJ2-5 | TRBV20-1 | SAEPGRGGETQY
TRBJ2-1 | TRBV27 | ASSPSYNEQF
TRBJ2-1 | TRBV20-1 | SECSQPDEGNEQF
TRBJ2-5 | TRBV6-5 | ASSYSIGQTQY
TRBJ2-7 | TRBV13 | ASSLGDQGAYYEQY
TRBJ2-7 | TRBV6-6 | ASSYGGSPNRSKANEQY
TRBJ2-7 | TRBV3-1 | ASSHGTVTYEQY
TRBJ2-7 | TRBV29-1 | SVRGGQGFYEQY
TRBJ1-5 | TRBV2 | ASRVDRASEH
TRBJ1-1 | TRBV28 | ASSPSLGGDTEAF
TRBJ2-7 | TRBV29-1 | SVSRTGDGEQY
TRBJ2-3 | TRBV5-1 | ASSLGGSGHTDTQY
TRBJ2-1 | TRBV5-1 | ASSLNPYRAEQS
TRBJ2-1 | TRBV5-4 | ASSLGIAGEQF
TRBJ2-3 | TRBV3-1 | ASSPTGGTDTQY
TRBJ2-1 | TRBV5-6 | ASSFSGRDNEQF
TRBJ2-3 | TRBV5-4 | ASSPRLAGGTDTQY
TRBJ2-3 | TRBV7-2 | ASSLAPGARGDTQY
TRBJ2-5 | TRBV9 | ASALGVQETQY
TRBJ2-7 | TRBV11-1 | ASSLRGPWDEQY
TRBJ1-5 | TRBV6-5 | ASSYSRGLGQPQH
TRBJ2-7 | TRBV10-3 | AISQGDLSYEQY
TRBJ2-7 | TRBV20-1 | SAKGLAVAYEQY
TRBJ1-1 | TRBV30 | AWTGGRNTEAF
TRBJ2-1 | TRBV10-3 | AISALAGGNEQF
TRBJ2-1 | TRBV7-7 | ASSLVGVRDEQF
TRBJ2-3 | TRBV12-3/TRBV12-4 | ASSPRGRTDTQY
TRBJ1-1 | TRBV7-2 | ASSPEALNTEAF
TRBJ2-7 | TRBV7-8 | ASSLVAGLDEQY
TRBJ1-2 | TRBV12-3/TRBV12-4 | ASSLQNYGYT
TRBJ2-2 | TRBV21-1 | ASSKRGQGRGELF
TRBJ2-3 | TRBV7-8 | ASSLEWVDTQY
TRBJ2-7 | TRBV20-1 | SARVPGSGPRLEQY
TRBJ2-3 | TRBV27 | ASSLGTSRFSDTQY
TRBJ2-1 | TRBV5-4 | ASSLRSLAGPLEQF
TRBJ2-2 | TRBV6-2/TRBV6-3 | ASSYSLGGANTGELF
TRBJ2-7 | TRBV4-3 | ASSQDLGHSYEQY